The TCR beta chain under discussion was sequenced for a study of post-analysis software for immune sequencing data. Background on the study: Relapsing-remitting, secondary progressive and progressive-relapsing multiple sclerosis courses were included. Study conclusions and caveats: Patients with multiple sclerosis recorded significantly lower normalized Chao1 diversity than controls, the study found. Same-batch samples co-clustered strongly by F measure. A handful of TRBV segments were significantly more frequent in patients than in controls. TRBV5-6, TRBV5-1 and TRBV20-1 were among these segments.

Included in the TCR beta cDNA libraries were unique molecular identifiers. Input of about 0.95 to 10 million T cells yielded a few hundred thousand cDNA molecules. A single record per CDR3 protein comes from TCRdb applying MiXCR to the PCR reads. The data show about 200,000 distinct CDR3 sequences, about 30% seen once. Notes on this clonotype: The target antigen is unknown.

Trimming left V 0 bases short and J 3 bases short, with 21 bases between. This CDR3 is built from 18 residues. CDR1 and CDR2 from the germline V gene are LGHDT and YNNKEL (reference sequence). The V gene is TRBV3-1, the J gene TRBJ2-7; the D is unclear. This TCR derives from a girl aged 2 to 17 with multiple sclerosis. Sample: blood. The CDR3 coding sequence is TGTGCCAGCAGCCAAGATGGGGTCGGTCCCAAGGGTGGCTACGAGCAGTACTTC. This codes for CASSQDGVGPKGGYEQYF.